This T cell receptor beta chain is from a study of blood T cell repertoires in COVID-19. Germline loops: CDR1 SGHTA, CDR2 FQGNSA. The CDR3 contains 12 residues. V lost 4 bases and J 7 bases, leaving 10 bases between the germline ends. TCRdb's table, derived via immunoSEQ multiplex PCR, lists solely in-frame clones and lacks some. This sample has 200,000 or so clones; about 80% occur once, and the top ten carry about 1.3%. Source material: PBMCs or T cells enriched from blood (not recorded which). The sequence came from a woman aged 40 to 50 with acute COVID-19. The chain uses TRBV7-2 and TRBJ1-2; weak D call: TRBD1 (6 bases). CDR3 sequence: CASSYNRVGYTF. CDR3 coding DNA: TGTGCCAGCAGCTACAACAGGGTTGGCTACACCTTC. The whole variable domain, filled in from reference TRBV7-2 and TRBJ1-2, reads GAGVSQSPSNKVTEKGKDVELRCDPISGHTALYWYRQSLGQGLEFLIYFQGNSAPDKSGLPSDRFSAERTGGSVSTLTIQRTQQEDSAVYLCASSYNRVGYTFGSGTRLTVV.